One and the same sample provided the 21 T cell receptor beta chains below, sequenced in a study of blood T cell repertoires in COVID-19. Clones were read by immunoSEQ multiplex PCR, and TCRdb kept only the in-frame ones, dropping some. The repertoire holds about 280,000 clones, with 75% to 85% as singletons. Sequencing was performed on peripheral blood. Receptor source: a man in his fifties or sixties with active or convalescent COVID-19.

CDR3 residues: CASSLETAAGTQYF. The CDR3 DNA reads as TGCGCCAGCAGCTTGGAAACCGCGGCGGGGACCCAGTACTTC. The chain employs TRBV5-1 and TRBJ2-5, with D possibly matching TRBD2 (5 bases). Between the trimmed V and J ends, which lost 0 bases and 7 bases, there was a span of 13 bases. This CDR3 is 14 amino acids long. Germline-derived CDR1 and CDR2 are SGHRS and YFSETQ.

This chain links TRBV6-2 or TRBV6-3 with TRBJ2-7, with 12 bases lining up with TRBD2. The CDR3 covers 15 residues. Germline loops: CDR1 MNHEY, CDR2 SVGEGT. V lost 7 bases and J lost 5; bases outside the gene matches: 9. Here the CDR3 reads CASIPTSGRLDEQYF. For the CDR3, the DNA is TGTGCCAGCATCCCAACTAGCGGGAGGTTGGACGAGCAGTACTTC.

J is TRBJ1-6 and V is TRBV2; 12 bases fit TRBD1. This CDR3 comprises 17 residues. V was pared by 7 bases and J by 8 bases, with 12 bases of the junction left unmatched. Germline CDR1 and CDR2: SNHLY and FYNNEI. CDR3 sequence (DNA): TGTGCCAGCATTGGGACAGGGGGCGCCTCAATTGATTCACCCCTCCACTTT. Amino acid sequence: CASIGTGGASIDSPLHF.

The rearrangement links TRBV3-1 (or the pseudogene TRBV3-2) to TRBJ2-3; tentative D call: TRBD1 (6 bases). Trimming took 1 base from V and 0 from J, leaving 14 bases between them. CDR3 length: 17 residues. The V gene's germline CDR1 is LGHDT and CDR2 YNNKEL (reference sequence). The CDR3 region is CASSQVTGRSSTDTQYF. Written as DNA, the CDR3 is TGTGCCAGCAGCCAAGTGACAGGTCGCTCTAGCACAGATACGCAGTATTTT.

J is TRBJ2-3 and V is TRBV9, with 10 positions matching TRBD2. Germline V gene lookup returns CDR1 SGDLS and CDR2 YYNGEE. V dropped 1 base and J dropped 4; count of bases not matched to a gene: 6. The CDR3 runs to 16 residues. The CDR3 spells CASSVKAGGPADTQYF. CDR3 sequence (DNA): TGTGCCAGCAGCGTAAAAGCGGGAGGGCCGGCAGATACGCAGTATTTT.

The gene calls are TRBV27 and TRBJ1-2; 10 positions match TRBD1. CDR3 length equals 15 residues. V lost 2 bases and J lost 2; bases outside the gene matches: 2. Germline-derived CDR1 and CDR2 are MNHEY and SMNVEV (reference sequence). This CDR3 is CASSLDRGRNYGYTF. As DNA, the CDR3 is TGTGCCAGCAGTTTAGACAGGGGGCGAAACTATGGCTACACCTTC.

The chain carries TRBV28 and TRBJ1-2; D unclear. The CDR3 runs to 14 residues. CDR1 is MDHEN and CDR2 is SYDVKM in the germline V gene. Trimming removed 2 bases from V and 5 bases from J, with 12 bases in between. The CDR3 DNA reads TGTGCCAGCAGTTTAACTGGACGAGGGTATGGCTACACCTTC. Protein product: CASSLTGRGYGYTF.

The chain carries TRBV4-1 and TRBJ1-5; the match to TRBD1 covers 7 bases. The J segment lost 0 bases and the V segment lost 0 bases, leaving 5 bases of the junction unmatched. The V gene's germline CDR1 is MGHRA and CDR2 YSYEKL. The CDR3 loop spans 17 amino acids. CDR3 DNA: TGCGCCAGCAGCCAAGATAGGGACAGTAATAGCAATCAGCCCCAGCATTTT. Amino acids: CASSQDRDSNSNQPQHF.

In regard to this clone: Other DNA sequences in this specimen translate into the identical CDR3. The chain employs TRBV18 and TRBJ1-5; a possible D gene is TRBD1 (5 bases). Germline-derived CDR1 and CDR2 are KGHSH and LQKENI. V lost 3 bases and J 2 bases, leaving 5 bases between the germline ends. The CDR3 covers 13 residues. Here the CDR3 DNA reads TGTGCCAGCTCACCCAGGGGCAATCAGCCCCAGCATTTT. This encodes CASSPRGNQPQHF.

The genes are TRBV5-4 and TRBJ2-5, with unresolved D. V shed 4 bases and J shed 2 bases, with 6 bases lying between them. The CDR3 length is 12 residues. Looked up from germline, CDR1 is SGHNT and CDR2 is YYREEE (reference sequence). The CDR3 sequence: CASSMTQETQYF. DNA of the CDR3: TGTGCCAGCAGCATGACACAAGAGACCCAGTACTTC.

This chain joins TRBV9 and TRBJ1-4; 8 positions agree with TRBD1. V shed 4 bases, J shed 2 bases, and the junction held 4 bases outside the gene matches. CDR3 length: 15 amino acids. In germline, CDR1 is SGDLS, CDR2 YYNGEE. The CDR3 DNA is TGTGCCAGCAGCTTAAGGACAGGGACTAATGAAAAACTGTTTTTT. It translates to CASSLRTGTNEKLFF.

The rearrangement links TRBV15 to TRBJ2-1; 9 bases are shared with TRBD1. CDR3 length: 16 amino acids. The V gene end was trimmed by 3 bases and the J gene end by 13 bases; junction bases not matched to a gene: 16. The germline CDR1 and CDR2 sequences are LNHNV and YYDKDF (reference sequence). CDR3 region: CATSSPGQGFFGNQFF. The CDR3 region has the DNA TGTGCCACCAGCAGTCCGGGACAGGGTTTTTTTGGTAATCAGTTCTTC.

The V call is TRBV2, the J call TRBJ1-1; the match to TRBD1 covers 7 bases. J lost 5 bases, V lost 6 bases, and 15 bases had no gene match. The germline gives CDR1 SNHLY, CDR2 FYNNEI. CDR3 size: 16 residues. For the CDR3, the DNA is TGTGCCAGCAGCCCTAACCTGGCAGGGGGGCGAACTGAAGCTTTCTTT. It translates to CASSPNLAGGRTEAFF. The full variable domain, completed using reference TRBV2 and TRBJ1-1, is EPEVTQTPSHQVTQMGQEVILRCVPISNHLYFYWYRQILGQKVEFLVSFYNNEISEKSEIFDDQFSVERPDGSNFTLKIRSTKLEDSAMYFCASSPNLAGGRTEAFFGQGTRLTVV.

CDR3 sequence (DNA): TGTGCCAGCAGTCCGGACAGAACCACCGGGGAGCTGTTTTTT. It is translated as CASSPDRTTGELFF. The rearrangement joins TRBV6-1 to TRBJ2-2; D may be TRBD1 (6 bases). The CDR3 extends over 14 amino acids. V was cut by 5 bases and J by 4 bases, with 11 bases left in between. Germline loops: CDR1 MNHNS, CDR2 SASEGT.

This clone was detected only a few times. The CDR3 spells CASSLVGGYNEQFF. Here the CDR3 DNA reads TGTGCCAGCAGCCTAGTCGGGGGCTACAATGAGCAGTTCTTC. V gene TRBV7-9 combines with J gene TRBJ2-1, with TRBD2 as a possible D gene (6 bases). The CDR3 contains 14 residues. The ends were cut back, 5 bases at V and 3 bases at J, with 11 bases in the middle. Germline lookup yields CDR1 SEHNR and CDR2 FQNEAQ (reference sequence).

The genes are TRBV5-6 and TRBJ1-3, with TRBD1 identical over 7 bases. The V gene's germline CDR1 is SGHDT and CDR2 YYEEEE. V lost 4 bases to trimming and J lost 4 bases; unmatched junction nucleotides: 20. The CDR3 sequence is 19 residues long. In nucleotides, the CDR3 is TGTGCCAGCAGCCCGCCTCGCCCGGTAATCCGGGACAGAGGAAACACCATATATTTT. Amino acid sequence: CASSPPRPVIRDRGNTIYF.

This clone is a singleton in its sample. The chain couples TRBV4-1 to TRBJ2-1; 8 bases fit TRBD2. Unmatched junction bases numbered 5, after V lost 1 base and J lost 3 bases. This CDR3 has 16 residues. Germline CDR1 MGHRA, CDR2 YSYEKL. The CDR3 coding sequence is TGCGCCAGCAGCCAAGGGGGCGGGGGGTTCTACAATGAGCAGTTCTTC. Protein: CASSQGGGGFYNEQFF.

The chain has TRBV10-2 and TRBJ1-4, with D possibly matching TRBD1 (5 bases). Germline CDR1 WSHSY, CDR2 SAAADI. This CDR3 has 15 residues. Trimming removed 3 bases at V and 6 bases at J, with 14 bases between. This CDR3 is CASSDSGSGDEKLFF. Here the CDR3 DNA reads TGCGCCAGCAGTGACTCAGGGTCAGGTGATGAAAAACTGTTTTTT.

The rearrangement joins TRBV5-1 to TRBJ2-1; TRBD1 aligns across 8 bases. V lost 3 bases, J lost 13 bases, and 3 bases stayed unmatched. Germline values: CDR1 SGHRS, CDR2 YFSETQ. This CDR3 has 11 amino acids. As DNA, the CDR3 is TGCGCCAGCAGCTCACAGGGGGATCAGTTCTTC. It specifies CASSSQGDQFF.

The chain recombines TRBV3-1 (or the pseudogene TRBV3-2) with TRBJ2-1; a possible D gene is TRBD2 (7 bases). Germline lookup yields CDR1 LGHDT and CDR2 YNNKEL (reference sequence). V was cut by 10 bases and J by 3 bases, with 16 bases left in between. CDR3 size: 14 residues. CDR3 bases: TGTGCCATTTCTGGGGGGGGGCTCTACAATGAGCAGTTCTTC. Its translation is CAISGGGLYNEQFF.

V usage is TRBV10-3 and J usage is TRBJ2-7; possible D gene TRBD1, 6 bases. Germline values: CDR1 ENHRY, CDR2 SYGVKD. The CDR3 totals 14 residues. V was pared by 3 bases and J by 3 bases, with 12 bases between. CDR3 amino acids: CAISDRGIIYEQYF. The CDR3 nucleotides read TGTGCCATCAGTGACAGGGGAATCATCTACGAGCAGTACTTC.